One sample yielded the 21 T cell receptor beta chains listed below, sequenced in a study of CD8+ T cells in alopecia areata (dated by TCRdb to about 2018). The method was the immunoSEQ multiplex PCR assay. RNA was extracted from all samples and reverse transcribed into cDNA as template for TCR sequencing. This is the immuneACCESS table as TCRdb keeps it, with only in-frame sequences that have V and J called. A part of the clones is gone; compared with another copy, unresolved V genes explain less than half, and the rest is unexplained. For this sample the table gives 120,000 or so clones, of which about 61% were detected only once. Together, the top ten hold around 30% of the sample. The sample's time point label, in plain terms: more than three weeks on oral tofacitinib. The treatment or condition label of this sample denotes: oral pan-JAK inhibitor, 5-10 mg twice daily. This material consisted of CD8+ T cells sorted from blood, taken at week 4, from a patient treated with tofacitinib. These receptors were taken from a human donor with alopecia areata.

The chain is built from TRBV6-5 and TRBJ1-2; a weak D match, TRBD1 (6 bases). The CDR3 runs 15 residues. Germline V gives CDR1 MNHEY, CDR2 SVGAGI. Trimming cost V 5 bases and J 0 bases, with 13 bases left between them. CDR3 sequence: CASSLTDRTNYGYTF. For the CDR3, the DNA is TGTGCCAGCAGTCTCACAGACAGGACTAACTATGGCTACACCTTC.

This chain uses TRBV5-1 with TRBJ1-6, with D hard to call. Trimming pared 2 bases from V and 9 bases from J, leaving 3 bases between. The CDR3 totals 11 residues. Germline values: CDR1 SGHRS, CDR2 YFSETQ. The CDR3 here is CASSFGSPLHF. The CDR3 bases are TGCGCCAGCAGCTTTGGTTCACCCCTCCACTTT.

A note on this clone: Other DNA sequences of this sample code for an identical CDR3. The DNA for the CDR3 is TGTGCCTGGAGTCCGGACGGATCCTACGAGCAGTACTTC. Its translation is CAWSPDGSYEQYF. The chain has TRBV30 and TRBJ2-7; D gene uncertain. Trimming removed 2 bases from V and 1 base from J, with 9 bases in between. CDR1 is GTSNPN, CDR2 SVGIG, per germline (reference sequence). The CDR3 runs 13 residues.

This clone was observed a handful of times. The genes are TRBV7-8 and TRBJ2-5; tentative D call: TRBD1 (6 bases). Germline V gene data show CDR1 as SGHVS and CDR2 as FQNEAQ. The CDR3 is made up of 13 amino acids. V lost 8 bases to trimming and J lost 3 bases, with 13 bases between them. CDR3 DNA sequence: TGTGCCAGCCTACCGCGACAGGAAGAGACCCAGTACTTC. Encoded protein: CASLPRQEETQYF.

This sequence joins TRBV6-5 and TRBJ1-2; D remains unclear. Germline V gives CDR1 MNHEY, CDR2 SVGAGI. Trimming took 2 bases from V and 5 from J, leaving 9 bases between them. The CDR3 has 13 residues. CDR3 protein: CASSYPDGYGYTF. The DNA for the CDR3 is TGTGCCAGCAGTTACCCTGACGGGTATGGCTACACCTTC.

This chain links TRBV30 with TRBJ1-1; the D is unclear. CDR3 size: 11 residues. Deletions cut 3 bases from V and 8 bases from J, with 10 bases between. The germline CDR1 and CDR2 sequences are GTSNPN and SVGIG (reference sequence). In DNA form, the CDR3 reads TGTGCCTGGAGCGACGGACTAGAAGCTTTCTTT. Its protein product is CAWSDGLEAFF. Full variable domain (remainder filled in from reference TRBV30 and TRBJ1-1): SQTIHQWPATLVQPVGSPLSLECTVEGTSNPNLYWYRQAAGRGLQLLFYSVGIGQISSEVPQNLSASRPQDRQFILSSKKLLLSDSGFYLCAWSDGLEAFFGQGTRLTVV.

The chain recombines TRBV5-1 with TRBJ2-5; D not resolved. V was clipped by 1 base and J by 2 bases, with 3 bases between them. In germline, CDR1 is SGHRS, CDR2 YFSETQ. CDR3 length: 12 residues. CDR3 nucleotides: TGCGCCAGCAGCTTGAATCAAGAGACCCAGTACTTC. Translated, it gives CASSLNQETQYF. The entire variable domain, with the rest obtained from reference TRBV5-1 and TRBJ2-5, is as follows: KAGVTQTPRYLIKTRGQQVTLSCSPISGHRSVSWYQQTPGQGLQFLFEYFSETQRNKGNFPGRFSGRQFSNSRSEMNVSTLELGDSALYLCASSLNQETQYFGPGTRLLVL.

The chain is built from TRBV2 and TRBJ2-7; no definite D call. The CDR3 is 12 amino acids. Germline lookup yields CDR1 SNHLY and CDR2 FYNNEI. Trimming cost V 8 bases and J 3 bases, with 11 bases left between them. The CDR3 sequence is CASRGLNYEQYF. The CDR3 DNA is TGTGCCAGCCGTGGGCTAAACTACGAGCAGTACTTC.

This clone occurred once. The rearrangement uses TRBV30 and TRBJ1-2; D call uncertain. The germline V and J ends were trimmed by 3 bases and 4 bases, with 12 bases remaining between them. Looked up from germline, CDR1 is GTSNPN and CDR2 is SVGIG (reference sequence). This CDR3 comprises 13 residues. The CDR3 sequence is CAWSPTPPYGYTF. CDR3 in DNA: TGTGCCTGGAGCCCTACCCCACCCTATGGCTACACCTTC.

V and J are TRBV15 and TRBJ1-2; D remains unclear. The germline V gene has CDR1 LNHNV and CDR2 YYDKDF (reference sequence). This CDR3 has 15 residues. V was clipped by 1 base and J by 3 bases, with 12 bases between them. CDR3 nucleotides: TGTGCCACCAGCAGAGTGATAGGAAGGGACTATGGCTACACCTTC. Translating it yields CATSRVIGRDYGYTF.

The J gene is TRBJ2-5, the V gene TRBV30; 8 bases agree with TRBD2. Trimming at V came to 2 bases and at J to 4 bases, leaving 3 bases not matched to a gene. The CDR3 extends over 13 amino acids. Germline V gene data show CDR1 as GTSNPN and CDR2 as SVGIG (reference sequence). The CDR3 protein is CAWSITSGETQYF. The CDR3, as DNA: TGTGCCTGGAGTATTACTAGCGGAGAGACCCAGTACTTC.

This clone was recorded a few times. The rearrangement joins TRBV28 to TRBJ1-1; D remains unclear. The CDR3 totals 16 residues. V lost 7 bases to trimming and J lost 2 bases, with 20 bases between them. Germline V CDR1 and CDR2: MDHEN, SYDVKM. DNA for the CDR3: TGTGCCAGCATCAAGGATCCCCCCAGATTTAACACTGAAGCTTTCTTT. Its translation: CASIKDPPRFNTEAFF.

This chain connects TRBV30 to TRBJ2-3; perhaps TRBD2 as D (6 bases). Germline V lookup: CDR1 GTSNPN, CDR2 SVGIG (reference sequence). This CDR3 is 11 amino acids long. Trimming pared 5 bases from V and 8 bases from J, leaving 11 bases between. The CDR3 protein is CAWDRGGTQYF. The CDR3 nucleotides read TGTGCCTGGGATCGGGGAGGTACGCAGTATTTT.

The rearrangement links TRBV27 to TRBJ2-1, with D unclear. V lost 5 bases to trimming and J lost 3 bases, with 11 bases between them. This CDR3 region has 14 residues. Germline assignment: CDR1 MNHEY and CDR2 SMNVEV (reference sequence). CDR3 residues: CASSTEYLYNEQFF. The CDR3 DNA reads as TGTGCCAGCAGTACAGAGTATCTCTACAATGAGCAGTTCTTC.

The genes are TRBV29-1 and TRBJ1-2; D perhaps matches TRBD1 (5 bases). Trimming took off 0 bases at V and 2 bases at J, with 7 bases between the two ends. This CDR3 has 13 residues. Germline V lookup: CDR1 SQVTM, CDR2 ANQGSEA. CDR3 in amino acids: CSVEDRQNYGYTF. The CDR3 coding sequence is TGCAGCGTTGAAGATCGACAGAACTATGGCTACACCTTC.

The CDR3: CASSPKNTDTQYF. CDR3 DNA: TGTGCCAGCAGCCCCAAGAACACAGATACGCAGTATTTT. The chain couples TRBV7-9 to TRBJ2-3; D remains ambiguous. The germline gives CDR1 SEHNR, CDR2 FQNEAQ (reference sequence). The CDR3 length is 13 residues. Trimming took off 5 bases at V and 2 bases at J, with 8 bases between the two ends.

In its sample, this clone was seen a few times. V and J are TRBV5-1 and TRBJ1-1, with unresolved D. CDR1 SGHRS and CDR2 YFSETQ come from the germline V gene. The CDR3 loop spans 15 amino acids. V was clipped by 0 bases and J by 1 base, with 10 bases between them. The CDR3 reads CASSLEGGWNTEAFF. The CDR3 nucleotides are TGCGCCAGCAGCTTGGAAGGCGGATGGAACACTGAAGCTTTCTTT.

As DNA, the CDR3 is TGTGCCAGCAGCACCCGGGACACCTCCTACGAGCAGTACTTC. The encoded protein is CASSTRDTSYEQYF. The chain employs TRBV7-9 and TRBJ2-7; a possible D gene is TRBD1 (6 bases). Germline V lookup: CDR1 SEHNR, CDR2 FQNEAQ (reference sequence). The length of the CDR3 is 14 residues. V gave up 5 bases and J gave up 0 bases, with 11 bases separating them.

The J gene is TRBJ2-1, the V gene TRBV28; no firm D call. The CDR3 has 15 amino acids. CDR1 and CDR2 (germline): MDHEN, SYDVKM. Trimming removed 3 bases from V and 2 bases from J, with 11 bases in between. The CDR3 region is CASSFEETTYNEQFF. DNA for the CDR3: TGTGCCAGCAGTTTTGAGGAAACCACCTACAATGAGCAGTTCTTC.

The chain recombines TRBV6-1 with TRBJ2-7; tentative D call: TRBD1 (6 bases). The CDR3 is 13 amino acids. Looked up from germline, CDR1 is MNHNS and CDR2 is SASEGT. Trimming left V 4 bases short and J 0 bases short, with 7 bases between. In DNA form, the CDR3 reads TGTGCCAGCAGTGGGGACACCTCCTACGAGCAGTACTTC. This codes for CASSGDTSYEQYF.

The chain recombines TRBV9 with TRBJ2-1, with D hard to call. The CDR3 has 12 amino acids. V was shortened by 1 base and J by 10 bases, with 9 bases between the two germline ends. Germline values: CDR1 SGDLS, CDR2 YYNGEE. CDR3 bases: TGTGCCAGCAGCGTACCTAGGCTAGAGCAGTTCTTC. It codes for CASSVPRLEQFF. Looking up the rest from reference TRBV9 and TRBJ2-1 gives the full variable domain: DSGVTQTPKHLITATGQRVTLRCSPRSGDLSVYWYQQSLDQGLQFLIQYYNGEERAKGNILERFSAQQFPDLHSELNLSSLELGDSALYFCASSVPRLEQFFGPGTRLTVL.